This TCR beta chain was sequenced in a study of early T cells in non-severe SARS-CoV-2 infection. In its sample, this clonotype was seen a few times. CDR1 WSHSY and CDR2 SAAADI come from the germline V gene. The CDR3 runs 17 residues. Trimming pared 2 bases from V and 4 bases from J, leaving 18 bases between. Via MiXCR, TCRdb re-called the 5' RACE reads, giving one row per CDR3 protein. This table holds 80,000 to 95,000 distinct CDR3 sequences, over 15% found once. Sequenced material: whole blood, taken at baseline. The V gene is TRBV10-2, the J gene TRBJ2-1; D possibly corresponds to TRBD2 (5 bases). The receptor was derived from an adult who was a healthcare worker with PCR-confirmed SARS-CoV-2 infection or an uninfected control (not recorded which). Here the CDR3 DNA reads TGCGCCAGCAGTGAGCCGGTATACGGGAACCCATACAATGAGCAGTTCTTC. Its translation: CASSEPVYGNPYNEQFF.